This T cell receptor beta chain was retrieved from a study of blood T cell repertoires in COVID-19. Trimming stripped 3 bases from V and 5 bases from J, with 7 bases between. The length of the CDR3 is 12 residues. Libraries were prepared by immunoSEQ multiplex PCR; TCRdb keeps only in-frame clonotypes and omits some of them. This sample has roughly 78,000 clones; roughly 88% occur once, and the top ten carry approximately 30%. This TCR came from a man aged 45-60 years with acute or convalescent COVID-19. Sequencing used peripheral blood. The rearrangement links TRBV23-1 to TRBJ2-5, with D perhaps matching TRBD1 (6 bases). TRBV23-1 carries the ORF label, with uncertain function. This CDR3 reads CASSHDRETQYF. CDR3 nucleotides: TGCGCCAGCAGTCATGACAGGGAGACCCAGTACTTC.